This T cell receptor beta chain stems from a study of blood T cell repertoires in COVID-19. The table came from immunoSEQ multiplex PCR; TCRdb's copy has only in-frame clones and leaves some out. Found here are under 200,000 clones, 80% to 90% of them singletons; the top ten hold around 5%. This CDR3 region has 15 residues. Germline values: CDR1 LGHDT, CDR2 YNNKEL (reference sequence). Trimming shortened V by 3 bases and J by 8 bases, and 19 bases separated the two germline ends. What was sequenced was peripheral blood. The V gene is TRBV3-1 (or the pseudogene TRBV3-2), the J gene TRBJ1-2; D is unresolved. This clonotype was sampled from a woman aged 50 to 60 with COVID-19, enrolled during active disease. The CDR3 loop is CASSHLSGTLGGYTF. For the CDR3, the DNA is TGTGCCAGCAGCCACCTGTCAGGAACTCTTGGAGGCTACACCTTC.